The 20 T cell receptor beta chains in this list originate from one sample, sequenced in a study of T cells in Graves' hyperthyroidism and ophthalmopathy. From RNA transcripts, TCR beta CDR3 regions were amplified. The study used the HTBI primer set for a first-round RT-PCR of the TCR CDR3. TCRdb used MiXCR to reprocess the multiplex PCR reads, holding one entry per CDR3 protein. The sample holds approximately 600,000 distinct CDR3 sequences; about 20% are singletons and the top ten take 30% to 40%. Sequenced material: blood. These receptor sequences come from a man aged 25-45 years with Graves' ophthalmopathy.

This clonotype was observed a few times. The rearrangement uses TRBV7-9 and TRBJ2-3; perhaps TRBD2 as D (5 bases). The CDR3 spans 16 residues. The ends were cut back, 2 bases at V and 2 bases at J, with 14 bases in the middle. From germline, CDR1 is SEHNR and CDR2 FQNEAQ (reference sequence). The CDR3 here is CASSLSRIAITDTQYF. As DNA, the CDR3 is TGTGCCAGCAGCTTATCTAGAATAGCGATCACAGATACGCAGTATTTT.

This rearrangement joins TRBV29-1 to TRBJ2-1, with TRBD2 matching 9 bases. The CDR3 loop spans 17 amino acids. Trimming at V came to 0 bases and at J to 2 bases, leaving 8 bases not matched to a gene. Germline CDR1 SQVTM, CDR2 ANQGSEA. CDR3 nucleotides: TGCAGCGTTGAAGATGCCTGGGGACTAGCTGCCTACAATGAGCAGTTCTTC. Encoded protein: CSVEDAWGLAAYNEQFF.

The sample holds a few counts of this clonotype. The chain joins TRBV6-2 or TRBV6-3 to TRBJ2-3; 12 positions match TRBD2. This CDR3 region has 18 residues. V dropped 2 bases and J dropped 1; count of bases not matched to a gene: 7. Germline V gives CDR1 MNHEY, CDR2 SVGEGT. CDR3 residues: CASSYRLAGGVGTDTQYF. As DNA, the CDR3 is TGTGCCAGCAGTTACCGGCTAGCGGGAGGGGTGGGCACAGATACGCAGTATTTT.

There are many counts of this clonotype. This rearrangement joins TRBV29-1 to TRBJ2-5; D possibly matches TRBD1 or TRBD2 (5 bases each). Germline V lookup: CDR1 SQVTM, CDR2 ANQGSEA. V was cut by 7 bases and J by 5 bases, with 20 bases left in between. The CDR3 is 14 amino acids. The CDR3 protein is CSGKPGTGRETQYF. The CDR3 DNA sequence: TGCAGCGGAAAGCCAGGGACCGGTCGGGAGACCCAGTACTTC.

This clonotype came up a few times. This chain joins TRBV12-3 or TRBV12-4 and TRBJ2-1; 11 bases map to TRBD2. With V trimmed by 6 bases and J by 7 bases, 11 bases remained unmatched. The CDR3 totals 16 residues. CDR3 amino acids: CASSSILAGGGNEQFF. The CDR3 bases are TGTGCCAGCAGCTCGATTCTAGCGGGAGGCGGGAATGAGCAGTTCTTC.

This clonotype was detected ten times or more. This chain connects TRBV7-9 to TRBJ2-1, with D perhaps TRBD2 (5 bases). CDR3 length: 12 amino acids. The V end was cut by 6 bases, the J end by 8 bases, with 11 bases between. Germline loops: CDR1 SEHNR, CDR2 FQNEAQ (reference sequence). The CDR3 here is CASRGVRDEQFF. The DNA for the CDR3 is TGTGCCAGCAGGGGAGTCCGGGATGAGCAGTTCTTC.

The rearrangement uses TRBV11-3 and TRBJ1-1; D is ambiguous. The CDR3 consists of 13 residues. Germline CDR1 is SGHNT and CDR2 is YENEEA. Trimming stripped 5 bases from V and 1 base from J, with 8 bases between. The CDR3, as DNA: TGTGCCAGCAGCCTAAGGTCGAACACTGAAGCTTTCTTT. Its translation is CASSLRSNTEAFF.

This clonotype was counted ten times or more. The chain uses TRBV5-1 and TRBJ2-7, with D tentatively TRBD2 (6 bases). From germline, CDR1 is SGHRS and CDR2 YFSETQ. The V gene lost 5 bases and the J gene lost 2 bases, with 11 bases spanning the gap. The CDR3 spans 13 residues. DNA of the CDR3: TGCGCCAGCAGACAGGAGGGGACCTACGAGCAGTACTTC. It is translated as CASRQEGTYEQYF.

This clonotype was seen many times. The chain recombines TRBV6-1 with TRBJ2-3; D remains unclear. Trimming removed 4 bases at V and 0 bases at J, with 11 bases between. The CDR3 is made up of 15 amino acids. Germline V gene data show CDR1 as MNHNS and CDR2 as SASEGT. The DNA of the CDR3 is TGTGCCAGCAGTGCCCGAGCCTCTAGCACAGATACGCAGTATTTT. As protein: CASSARASSTDTQYF.

This clonotype was seen only a few times. The rearrangement links TRBV20-1 to TRBJ2-1, with D possibly being TRBD1 (5 bases). CDR1 is DFQATT, CDR2 SNEGSKA, per germline (reference sequence). Trimming shortened V by 7 bases and J by 4 bases, and 14 bases separated the two germline ends. This CDR3 is 13 amino acids long. As DNA, the CDR3 is TGCAGTGTCCCTCACAGGTTGTACAATGAGCAGTTCTTC. It codes for CSVPHRLYNEQFF.

This clonotype has ten or more counts. J is TRBJ1-2 and V is TRBV7-2; weak D call: TRBD1 (6 bases). CDR3 size: 15 residues. Trimming removed 1 base at V and 8 bases at J, with 17 bases between. In germline, CDR1 is SGHTA, CDR2 FQGNSA. CDR3 nucleotides: TGTGCCAGCAGCTTAGGTCCCAACGAAGACAGGGGCTACACCTTC. The encoded protein is CASSLGPNEDRGYTF.

At least ten counts were recorded for this clonotype. The CDR3 region is CASSSVRPTGQIQETQYF. Here the CDR3 DNA reads TGTGCCAGCAGCTCCGTTCGACCTACGGGACAGATACAAGAGACCCAGTACTTC. The V and J genes are TRBV7-2 and TRBJ2-5, with TRBD1 matching 7 bases. CDR3 length: 18 residues. Germline V CDR1 and CDR2: SGHTA, FQGNSA. Trimming cost V 4 bases and J 2 bases; bases outside gene matches: 16.

This rearrangement joins TRBV20-1 to TRBJ2-3; TRBD2 matches at 8 bases. This CDR3 has 15 residues. The V gene end was trimmed by 5 bases and the J gene end by 2 bases; junction bases not matched to a gene: 9. Germline V gene data show CDR1 as DFQATT and CDR2 as SNEGSKA (reference sequence). The CDR3 loop reads CSAGPSGLDTDTQYF. CDR3 DNA: TGCAGTGCTGGACCTAGCGGGTTGGACACAGATACGCAGTATTTT.

V usage is TRBV7-6 and J usage is TRBJ2-7; no reliable D call. The ends were cut back, 1 base at V and 5 bases at J, with 9 bases in the middle. The CDR3 totals 13 residues. Looked up from germline, CDR1 is SGHVS and CDR2 is FNYEAQ. The CDR3 here is CASSLESQNEQYF. Written as DNA, the CDR3 is TGTGCCAGCAGCTTAGAGAGTCAGAACGAGCAGTACTTC.

This clonotype was observed many times. This chain uses TRBV10-3 with TRBJ2-5; 10 nucleotides align to TRBD2. Germline trimming cut 6 bases from V and 5 bases from J; bases unmatched to any gene: 3. There are 13 residues in the CDR3. Germline CDR1 reads ENHRY; CDR2 reads SYGVKD. DNA for the CDR3: TGTGCCATCAGCCTAGCGGGAGTGGAGACCCAGTACTTC. This codes for CAISLAGVETQYF.

V and J are TRBV20-1 and TRBJ2-7; 8 nucleotides match TRBD2. The CDR3 extends over 17 amino acids. The V gene end was trimmed by 7 bases and the J gene end by 2 bases; junction bases not matched to a gene: 19. Germline CDR1 DFQATT, CDR2 SNEGSKA (reference sequence). The DNA of the CDR3 is TGCAGTGTTCCTCCGGGACTAGTGGGAGGGAACGCCTACGAGCAGTACTTC. It is translated as CSVPPGLVGGNAYEQYF.

This clonotype was counted between two and nine times. The V gene is TRBV18, the J gene TRBJ1-2, with unresolved D. Germline V lookup: CDR1 KGHSH, CDR2 LQKENI. Trimming stripped 3 bases from V and 5 bases from J, with 13 bases between. The CDR3 has 14 residues. CDR3 DNA sequence: TGTGCCAGCTCACCGAATCTGGCAATTTATGGCTACACCTTC. Encoded protein: CASSPNLAIYGYTF.

This clonotype occurred a few times. The rearrangement uses TRBV29-1 and TRBJ2-1; unclear D gene. The germline V and J ends were trimmed by 5 bases and 5 bases, with 16 bases remaining between them. CDR3 length equals 14 residues. CDR1 SQVTM and CDR2 ANQGSEA come from the germline V gene. CDR3 in DNA: TGCAGCGTTCTTCCACAGAAATCAAACAATGAGCAGTTCTTC. Its translation is CSVLPQKSNNEQFF.

This clonotype was found a few times. This rearrangement joins TRBV6-5 to TRBJ1-4, with D unresolved. Trimming removed 2 bases from V and 6 bases from J, with 16 bases in between. The length of the CDR3 is 16 residues. Germline V gene lookup returns CDR1 MNHEY and CDR2 SVGAGI. Here the CDR3 reads CASSYPPSSLHEKLFF. The CDR3 DNA follows: TGTGCCAGCAGTTACCCGCCTTCGAGTCTCCATGAAAAACTGTTTTTT.

This rearrangement joins TRBV7-9 to TRBJ2-2; 7 bases match TRBD1. With 8 bases clipped from V and 5 bases from J, the junction kept 5 bases outside the gene matches. CDR3 length: 13 residues. From germline, CDR1 is SEHNR and CDR2 FQNEAQ (reference sequence). Here the CDR3 DNA reads TGTGCCAGCGAGGACAGGTCGACCGGGGAGCTGTTTTTT. Amino acids: CASEDRSTGELFF.